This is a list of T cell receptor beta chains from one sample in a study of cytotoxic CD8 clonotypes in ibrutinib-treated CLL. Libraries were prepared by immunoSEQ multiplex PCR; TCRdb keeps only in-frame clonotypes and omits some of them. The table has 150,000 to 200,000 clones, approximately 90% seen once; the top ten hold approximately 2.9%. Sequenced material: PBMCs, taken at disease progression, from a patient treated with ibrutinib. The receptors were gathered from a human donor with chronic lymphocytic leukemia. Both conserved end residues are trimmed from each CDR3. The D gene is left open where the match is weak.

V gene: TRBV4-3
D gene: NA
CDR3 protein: ASSQEQPTRSGNTIY

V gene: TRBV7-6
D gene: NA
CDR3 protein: ASSLVGLATDTQY

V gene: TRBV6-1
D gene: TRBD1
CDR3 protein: ASSVSGTGGAGQY

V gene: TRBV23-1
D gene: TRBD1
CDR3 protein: ASNDRGGEKLF

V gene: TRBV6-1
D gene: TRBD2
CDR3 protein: ASSVGLAGVEQY

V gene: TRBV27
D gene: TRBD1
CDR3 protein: ASSPGQGEETQY

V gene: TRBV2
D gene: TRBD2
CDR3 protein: ASSEAPSGRTPAYEQY

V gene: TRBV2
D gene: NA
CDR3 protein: ATRVLVKSGNTIY

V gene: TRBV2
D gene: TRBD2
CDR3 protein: ASSSHTPGLGLMNEQF

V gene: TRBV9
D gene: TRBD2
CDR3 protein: ASSVEGSGANTGELF

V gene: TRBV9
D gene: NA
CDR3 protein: ASSGGDSNQPQH

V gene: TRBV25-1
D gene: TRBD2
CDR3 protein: ASSGVAGVVADTQY

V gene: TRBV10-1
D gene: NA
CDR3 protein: ASSESRGGNTEAF

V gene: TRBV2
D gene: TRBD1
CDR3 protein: ASSQQGFDYGYT

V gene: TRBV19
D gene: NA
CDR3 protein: ATTPFGEGGEKLF

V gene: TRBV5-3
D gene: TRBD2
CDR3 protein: ARSLKCGLVPSYNEQF

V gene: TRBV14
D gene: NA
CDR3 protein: ASSQPTTGLNTGELF

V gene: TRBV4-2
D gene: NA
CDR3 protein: ASSQDRSIYGYT

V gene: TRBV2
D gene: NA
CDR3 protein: ASSYDRGRRYGYT

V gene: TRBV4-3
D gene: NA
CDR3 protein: ASSQEAAYGYT

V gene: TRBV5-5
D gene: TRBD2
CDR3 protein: ASSNSGLVLSEQY